This T cell receptor beta chain originates from a study of T-cell reconstitution after alpha-beta-depleted transplantation in children (TCRdb year 2016). Background for the entire study: T-cell immune reconstitution after TCRalphabeta/CD19-depleted allogeneic hematopoietic cell transplantation in children was quantitatively tracked in the study by means of TCR repertoire profiling. The paper as a whole reports these results and caveats: The frequencies of hyperexpanded clones fell over the following months, and after one year, T-cell counts and TCRbeta diversity were mostly attributed to newly produced T cells. About two months after transplant, the apparently early recovery of alphabetaT-cell counts reportedly depended on just several hundred clones that had expanded rapidly and came from non-depleted graft cells. In some patients, high TCRbeta diversity at day 60 was attributed to recipient T cells and intrathymic progenitors that had survived conditioning.

This clonotype has a count of ten or more. Its specific antigen is unknown. The input lacks base qualities; no much larger clone sits a single base away. Reading the germline V gene (reference sequence) gives CDR1 SEHNR and CDR2 FQNEAQ. V loses 4 bases at its end and J loses 0 bases; junction bases beyond the gene matches: 4. Taken from cysteine to phenylalanine, the CDR3 has 15 residues. Of all the DNA, just the CDR3 is kept, 45 bases in frame from base 1. Library construction relied on PCR. The reads were generated on an Illumina HiSeq 2500. Molecular barcoding was employed in the preparation of TCR libraries, with unique molecular identifiers being used to normalize TCRbeta repertoire quantification. The public reads were quality trimmed at Q25 with fastp and then assembled into clones with MiXCR by TCRdb, keeping productive beta chains. CDR3 protein sequences are deduplicated, and each keeps its most common genes and DNA. The table for this sample lists about 290,000 distinct CDR3 sequences; around 10% of them were counted only once. The top ten hold approximately 7% of the sample.

The treatment or condition label here, explained by the study, means: allogeneic hematopoietic cell transplantation with graft depleted of TCRalphabeta T cells and CD19 B cells. The transplant recipients were children given TCRalphabeta/CD19-depleted allogeneic hematopoietic cell grafts. The chain joins TRBV7-9 to TRBJ2-3, with 7 bases aligning to TRBD2. Sequencing used PBMCs, obtained before TCRalphabeta/CD19-depleted stem cell transplant. This receptor was obtained from a boy in the first two years of life with acute myeloid leukemia, due to receive a stem cell transplant. The bases read TGTGCCAGCAGCTGGCGGGAGCCGAGCACAGATACGCAGTATTTT. Translated, this is CASSWREPSTDTQYF. Full variable domain (CDR3 extended with the reference TRBV7-9 and TRBJ2-3 proteins): DTGVSQNPRHKITKRGQNVTFRCDPISEHNRLYWYRQTLGQGPEFLTYFQNEAQLEKSRLLSDRFSAERPKGSFSTLEIQRTEQGDSAMYLCASSWREPSTDTQYFGPGTRLTVL.